This is a list of T cell receptor beta chains from one sample in a study of graft-versus-host responses after intestinal transplantation. No antigen has been identified for these receptors. Only in-frame clones appear in the TCRdb table, and some are missing; sequencing was by immunoSEQ multiplex PCR. In the table there are roughly 100,000 clones, roughly 89% of which are singletons. The sequenced sample was unstimulated CD4+ T cells sorted from spleen or lymph node cells, obtained before transplant. The origin of the receptors is a human donor who was the organ donor for an intestinal transplant. Each CDR3 is given with its conserved first and last residue. The order of the fields is J gene, clone size, D gene, V gene, CDR3 DNA, CDR3 protein. The D gene is left open where the match is weak. Size is omitted from some rows. Given values are once, few, many or a class for expanded clones.

TRBJ1-5	.	TRBD1	TRBV19	TGTGCCAGTAGTATCCCCAGGGGGCTCTGGAATCAGCCCCAGCATTTT	CASSIPRGLWNQPQHF
TRBJ1-5	.	.	TRBV27	TGTGCCAGCAGTACGACCTACAGGGACAATCAGCCCCAGCATTTT	CASSTTYRDNQPQHF
TRBJ2-2	.	.	TRBV7-3	TGTGCCAGCAGCGAGGAATACTCGAACACCGGGGAGCTGTTTTTT	CASSEEYSNTGELFF
TRBJ1-1	once	TRBD1	TRBV7-2	TGTGCCAGCAGCCCTCGGACAGGGCGTGGGGAGAAAGCTTTCTTT	CASSPRTGRGEKAFF
TRBJ2-3	.	TRBD2	TRBV4-2	TGTGCCAGCAGCCTACAGAAGGGGACTAGCGGGGATAAGGCAGATACGCAGTATTTT	CASSLQKGTSGDKADTQYF
TRBJ2-1	.	.	TRBV7-2	TGTGCCAGCAGCTTAAGGAGACAGAACAATGAGCAGTTCTTC	CASSLRRQNNEQFF
TRBJ2-4	.	TRBD2	TRBV18	TGTGCCAGCTCACCCCCGTCCCTAGCGGGGGGGGCCAAAAACATTCAGTACTTC	CASSPPSLAGGAKNIQYF
TRBJ2-1	.	.	TRBV6-5	TGTGCCAGCGGGGCAGGGGTAGTGGATGAGCAGTTCTTC	CASGAGVVDEQFF
TRBJ2-1	.	.	TRBV7-2	TGTGCCAGCAGCTTATTCTCGGCTGCCATGACTAATGAGCAGTTCTTC	CASSLFSAAMTNEQFF
TRBJ2-2	once	.	TRBV27	TGTGCCAGCAGCCTCGGGGGGCCACGGACCGGGGAGCTGTTTTTT	CASSLGGPRTGELFF
TRBJ1-1	.	.	TRBV5-5	TGTGCCAGCAGCTTCCTAGGACAGCTCTTGAACACTGAAGCTTTCTTT	CASSFLGQLLNTEAFF
TRBJ2-3	.	.	TRBV27	TGTGCCAGCAGTTTATCGGGAGGAGGCACAGATACGCAGTATTTT	CASSLSGGGTDTQYF
TRBJ2-3	once	TRBD2	TRBV2	TGTGCCAGCAGGACTAGCGGGGCTGGAGATACGCAGTATTTT	CASRTSGAGDTQYF
TRBJ1-2	once	TRBD1	TRBV7-2	TGTGCCAGCAGCCTCACAGGGGATAGGGGCTACACCTTC	CASSLTGDRGYTF
TRBJ2-4	.	TRBD1	TRBV6-1	TGTGCCAGCGGGGGGACAGGGGTTAACATTCAGTACTTC	CASGGTGVNIQYF
TRBJ2-3	.	.	TRBV4-2	TGTGCCAGCAGCCAAAGAGCAGATACGCAGTATTTT	CASSQRADTQYF
TRBJ1-2	.	.	TRBV29-1	TGCAGCGTTCTGGAGTTCTATGGCTACACCTTC	CSVLEFYGYTF
TRBJ1-2	.	.	TRBV19	TGTGCCAGTAGGGCGACATCCTATGGCTACACCTTC	CASRATSYGYTF
TRBJ1-1	.	TRBD1	TRBV7-9	TGTGCCAGCAGCGCAGGACAGGGCGTTGCTGAAGCTTTCTTT	CASSAGQGVAEAFF
TRBJ2-3	.	TRBD1	TRBV7-9	TGTGCCAGCAGAGGGACAGTTGGAGATACGCAGTATTTT	CASRGTVGDTQYF
TRBJ2-2	.	TRBD2	TRBV5-1	TGCGCCAGCAGCTTACTAGCGGGGGCCCTGAACACCGGGGAGCTGTTTTTT	CASSLLAGALNTGELFF
TRBJ2-7	.	.	TRBV20-1	TGCAGTGCTAGAGTGGGAGACCCTCAGTACTTC	CSARVGDPQYF
TRBJ2-3	.	TRBD2	TRBV4-1	TGCGCCAGCAGCAAAGCGGGACTGGGAACCACAGATACGCAGTATTTT	CASSKAGLGTTDTQYF
TRBJ1-2	.	.	TRBV6-5	TGTGCCAGCAGTTACTCATCTTACAGAGCTAATGGCTACACCTTC	CASSYSSYRANGYTF
TRBJ2-7	.	TRBD1	TRBV18	TGTGCCAGCTCACCGAGGGACAGGGGCGAGCAGTACTTC	CASSPRDRGEQYF
TRBJ1-5	.	TRBD1	TRBV6-6	TGTGCCAGCAGCCCCGGGACAGGTACGGGCAATCAGCCCCAGCATTTT	CASSPGTGTGNQPQHF
TRBJ2-7	.	.	TRBV6-1	TGTGCCAGCAGTGAAGAGCGCCCCCACGAGCAGTACTTC	CASSEERPHEQYF
TRBJ2-7	.	.	TRBV12-1	TGTGCCAGCAGCTCGGGGGGGATCTACGAGCAGTACTTC	CASSSGGIYEQYF
TRBJ1-2	once	.	TRBV5-1	TGCGCCAGCAGCTTGGGGACAGCCGCCTCGGGAGGCTACACCTTC	CASSLGTAASGGYTF
TRBJ1-6	.	.	TRBV28	TGTGCCAGCAGTCTCTTAGGGGGTTCGGCAAATTCACCCCTCCACTTT	CASSLLGGSANSPLHF
TRBJ1-5	.	TRBD1	TRBV5-1	TGCGCCAGCAGCTTGGGGACAGGGGGTAAGAATCAGCCCCAGCATTTT	CASSLGTGGKNQPQHF
TRBJ2-7	.	TRBD1	TRBV18	TGTGCCAGCTCTCTATCCGGGACAGAAGCCTACGAGCAGTACTTC	CASSLSGTEAYEQYF
TRBJ1-5	.	TRBD1	TRBV19	TGTGCCAGTAGTATAGGAGGCAGGGGGCCTCATCAGCCCCAGCATTTT	CASSIGGRGPHQPQHF
TRBJ1-3	.	.	TRBV7-8	TGTGCCAGCAGCTCACAGGGAAACACCATATATTTT	CASSSQGNTIYF
TRBJ2-3	.	.	TRBV2	TGTGCCAGCAGCCGGGACTTCTACACAGATACGCAGTATTTT	CASSRDFYTDTQYF